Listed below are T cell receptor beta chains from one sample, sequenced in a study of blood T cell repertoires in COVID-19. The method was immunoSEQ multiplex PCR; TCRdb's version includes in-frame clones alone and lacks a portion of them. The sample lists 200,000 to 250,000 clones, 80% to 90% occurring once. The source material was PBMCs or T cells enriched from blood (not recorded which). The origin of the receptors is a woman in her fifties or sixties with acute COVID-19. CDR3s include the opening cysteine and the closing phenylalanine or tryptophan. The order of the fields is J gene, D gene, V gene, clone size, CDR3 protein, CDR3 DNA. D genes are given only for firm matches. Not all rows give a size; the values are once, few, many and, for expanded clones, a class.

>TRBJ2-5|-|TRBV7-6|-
CASSIRQDQETQYF
TGTGCCAGCAGTATTCGACAGGATCAAGAGACCCAGTACTTC
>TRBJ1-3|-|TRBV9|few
CASSVGGLSGNTIYF
TGTGCCAGCAGCGTAGGAGGGTTATCTGGAAACACCATATATTTT
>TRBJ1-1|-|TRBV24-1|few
CATSARARTEAFF
TGTGCCACCAGTGCCAGGGCGAGGACTGAAGCTTTCTTT
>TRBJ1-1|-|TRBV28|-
CASSGEGMNTEAFF
TGTGCCAGCAGCGGGGAGGGCATGAACACTGAAGCTTTCTTT
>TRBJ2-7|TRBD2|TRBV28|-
CASSHGLAGGPDEQYF
TGTGCCAGCAGCCACGGACTAGCGGGAGGGCCAGACGAGCAGTACTTC
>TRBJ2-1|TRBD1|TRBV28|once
CASTSRQGAKQFF
TGTGCCAGCACCTCAAGGCAGGGGGCTAAGCAGTTCTTC
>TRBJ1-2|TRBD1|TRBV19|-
CASSIPRTGLYGYTF
TGTGCCAGTAGTATCCCCCGGACAGGGCTCTATGGCTACACCTTC
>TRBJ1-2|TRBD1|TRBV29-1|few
CSVRQGEYGYTF
TGCAGCGTCCGACAGGGTGAATATGGCTACACCTTC
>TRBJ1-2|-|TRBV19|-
CASSTEGLSGYGYTF
TGTGCCAGTAGTACAGAGGGCCTGTCCGGCTATGGCTACACCTTC
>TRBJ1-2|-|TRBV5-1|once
CASNSGSNYGYTF
TGCGCCAGCAATAGCGGATCTAACTATGGCTACACCTTC
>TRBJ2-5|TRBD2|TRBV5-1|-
CASSGVLAKETQYF
TGCGCCAGCAGCGGCGTACTAGCGAAGGAGACCCAGTACTTC
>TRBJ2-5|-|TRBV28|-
CASSRVYGGQETQYF
TGTGCCAGCAGTCGAGTCTATGGGGGGCAAGAGACCCAGTACTTC
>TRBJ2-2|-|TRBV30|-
CAYHRGLTSGNTGELFF
TGTGCCTATCACAGGGGGCTGACTAGCGGGAACACCGGGGAGCTGTTTTTT
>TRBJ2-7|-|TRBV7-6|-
CASSLEPGSYEQYF
TGTGCCAGCAGCTTAGAACCAGGTTCCTACGAGCAGTACTTC
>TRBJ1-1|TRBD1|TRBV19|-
CASSIGGDRLNTEAFF
TGTGCCAGTAGTATAGGGGGGGACAGGCTGAACACTGAAGCTTTCTTT
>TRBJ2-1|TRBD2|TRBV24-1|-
CATSALGLAGVVQQFF
TGTGCCACCAGTGCCTTAGGACTAGCGGGAGTCGTACAGCAGTTCTTC
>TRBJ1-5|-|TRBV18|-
CASSPPGAGNQPQHF
TGTGCCAGCTCACCACCGGGGGCTGGCAATCAGCCCCAGCATTTT
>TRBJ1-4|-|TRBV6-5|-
CASTQGGIGEKLFF
TGTGCCAGCACGCAGGGTGGAATAGGCGAAAAACTGTTTTTT